One and the same sample provided the 18 T cell receptor beta chains below, sequenced in a study of beta chain features in type 1 diabetes. Investigators reverse transcribed all isolated RNA, so they sequenced expressed TCRB transcripts. Repertoires were generated with immunoSEQ multiplex PCR, while TCRdb's copy carries only in-frame clones and drops some. The data show 430,000 or so clones, about an eighth seen once. The sequencing sample was made of naive CD4+ T cells from blood. The source is a woman between 18 and 29 years old in good health.

This chain connects TRBV7-9 to TRBJ1-2; tentatively, D is TRBD1 (5 bases). The CDR3 sequence is 13 residues long. V was trimmed by 4 bases and J by 6 bases, leaving 12 bases between them. The germline gives CDR1 SEHNR, CDR2 FQNEAQ (reference sequence). CDR3 bases: TGTGCCAGCAGCTCCAGGGTGGTCGATGGCTACACCTTC. Its translation is CASSSRVVDGYTF.

This chain joins TRBV11-2 and TRBJ2-1; 8 bases match TRBD2. V lost 3 bases to trimming and J lost 6 bases; unmatched junction nucleotides: 7. The CDR3 sequence is 15 residues long. Germline CDR1 SGHAT, CDR2 FQNNGV. In DNA, the CDR3 is TGTGCCAGCAGCTTGGTAGCGGGGTCTCGCAATGAGCAGTTCTTC. It translates to CASSLVAGSRNEQFF.

The chain uses TRBV28 and TRBJ2-3; 7 bases map to TRBD1. V lost 7 bases, J lost 3 bases, and 13 bases stayed unmatched. The CDR3 length is 16 residues. The germline gives CDR1 MDHEN, CDR2 SYDVKM. The CDR3: CASKQGFAGSTDTQYF. CDR3 DNA sequence: TGTGCCAGCAAACAGGGGTTCGCGGGTTCAACAGATACGCAGTATTTT.

This chain joins TRBV11-2 and TRBJ2-1, with TRBD2 identical over 8 bases. The V gene's germline CDR1 is SGHAT and CDR2 FQNNGV. The CDR3 length is 15 residues. Unmatched junction bases numbered 5, after V lost 5 bases and J lost 2 bases. The CDR3 DNA reads as TGTGCCAGCAGCCCACTAGCGGACCCCTACAATGAGCAGTTCTTC. Translated, it gives CASSPLADPYNEQFF.

This clone was picked up a small number of times. This chain links TRBV7-3 with TRBJ2-3, with 7 bases matching TRBD2. The germline V gene encodes CDR1 SGHTA and CDR2 FQGTGA. V was pared by 5 bases and J by 2 bases, with 10 bases of the junction left unmatched. CDR3 length equals 16 residues. CDR3 bases: TGTGCCAGCAGCCCAACCTTGGGGGGGTCCACAGATACGCAGTATTTT. Translation: CASSPTLGGSTDTQYF.

This chain joins TRBV7-2 and TRBJ2-3; possible D gene TRBD2, 6 bases. From germline, CDR1 is SGHTA and CDR2 FQGNSA. The length of the CDR3 is 14 residues. V shed 4 bases and J shed 2 bases, with 10 bases lying between them. In DNA, the CDR3 is TGTGCCAGCAGCTCGGGAGTCACCACAGATACGCAGTATTTT. Its translation: CASSSGVTTDTQYF.

This clone was observed a few times. The genes are TRBV7-8 and TRBJ2-1; D uncertain. V was pared by 4 bases and J by 10 bases, with 8 bases between. The CDR3 sequence is 11 residues long. Germline assignment: CDR1 SGHVS and CDR2 FQNEAQ. This CDR3 is CASSSSVEQFF. The CDR3 DNA sequence: TGTGCCAGCAGCTCAAGTGTGGAGCAGTTCTTC.

The table lists this clone with a few counts. The chain recombines TRBV7-3 with TRBJ2-1, with 7 nucleotides matching TRBD1. The CDR3 length is 16 residues. Germline values: CDR1 SGHTA, CDR2 FQGTGA. V shed 5 bases and J 4 bases; nucleotides not matched to a gene: 11. In DNA, the CDR3 is TGTGCCAGCAGCATGACCGGGACAGAAGTATACAATGAGCAGTTCTTC. This codes for CASSMTGTEVYNEQFF.

This clone appeared a few times. The V call is TRBV2, the J call TRBJ2-1, with D possibly TRBD1 on 6 matching bases. V lost 1 base to trimming and J lost 3 bases, with 10 bases between them. Germline loops: CDR1 SNHLY, CDR2 FYNNEI. This CDR3 is 15 amino acids long. CDR3 region: CASSEGQGIYNEQFF. DNA for the CDR3: TGTGCCAGCAGTGAAGGTCAGGGGATCTACAATGAGCAGTTCTTC.

J is TRBJ2-1 and V is TRBV6-6, with 8 bases fitting TRBD1. CDR3 length equals 14 residues. Germline loops: CDR1 MNHNY, CDR2 SVGAGI (reference sequence). V lost 0 bases to trimming and J lost 9 bases; unmatched junction nucleotides: 4. As DNA, the CDR3 is TGTGCCAGCAGTTACTCGACAGGGGCGGGTGAGCAGTTCTTC. It codes for CASSYSTGAGEQFF.

This clone was counted between two and nine times. This rearrangement joins TRBV30 to TRBJ2-1; 11 bases are shared with TRBD2. There are 16 residues in the CDR3. Germline loops: CDR1 GTSNPN, CDR2 SVGIG (reference sequence). Losses at the gene ends were 5 bases for V and 10 bases for J; bases not matched to a gene: 16. The CDR3 loop reads CAWEGTVAGGTLEQFF. In DNA, the CDR3 is TGTGCCTGGGAGGGTACGGTAGCGGGAGGGACCCTCGAGCAGTTCTTC.

The chain couples TRBV9 to TRBJ2-3; TRBD2 aligns across 8 bases. The CDR3 totals 16 residues. Germline V gene data show CDR1 as SGDLS and CDR2 as YYNGEE. V gave up 7 bases and J gave up 0 bases; unmatched junction bases: 10. The CDR3 coding sequence is TGTGCCAGCGCCCCCCCGGGAGGGGTGAGCACAGATACGCAGTATTTT. Translated, it gives CASAPPGGVSTDTQYF.

This clone was seen a few times. The chain recombines TRBV7-9 with TRBJ1-2; D might be TRBD1 (5 bases). Germline V gene sequence: CDR1 SEHNR, CDR2 FQNEAQ (reference sequence). The V and J ends lost 6 bases and 7 bases respectively, with 15 bases between them. CDR3 length: 13 amino acids. CDR3 region: CASRLAAGAGYTF. The DNA of the CDR3 is TGTGCCAGCAGGCTAGCGGCCGGGGCTGGCTACACCTTC.

The chain's CDR3 is CASIELAGVGNEQFF. The CDR3 DNA is TGTGCCAGCATTGAACTAGCGGGAGTAGGAAATGAGCAGTTCTTC. J is TRBJ2-1 and V is TRBV6-6; 11 nucleotides line up with TRBD2. The CDR3 has 15 residues. J lost 7 bases, V lost 7 bases, and 9 bases had no gene match. Germline V lookup: CDR1 MNHNY, CDR2 SVGAGI (reference sequence).

This clone was found a few times. The chain employs TRBV2 and TRBJ1-6; TRBD1 matches 8 bases. CDR1 and CDR2 from the germline V gene are SNHLY and FYNNEI. With V trimmed by 5 bases and J by 1 base, 7 bases remained unmatched. CDR3 length: 17 residues. This CDR3 reads CASSYGQGESYNSPLHF. CDR3 coding DNA: TGTGCCAGCAGTTATGGACAGGGAGAATCCTATAATTCACCCCTCCACTTT.

This clone was recorded many times. This rearrangement joins TRBV13 to TRBJ2-3, with D hard to call. Germline V gives CDR1 PRHDT, CDR2 FYEKMQ (reference sequence). The CDR3 has 13 amino acids. Trimming pared 0 bases from V and 4 bases from J, leaving 5 bases between. In nucleotides, the CDR3 is TGTGCCAGCAGCTTAGGCCGAGCAGATACGCAGTATTTT. It encodes CASSLGRADTQYF.

Only a few counts were recorded for this clone. The chain joins TRBV4-3 to TRBJ2-3, with D perhaps matching TRBD1 (6 bases). The CDR3 consists of 14 residues. Germline CDR1 reads LGHNA; CDR2 reads YSLEER. The V gene lost 3 bases and the J gene lost 2 bases, with 9 bases spanning the gap. DNA of the CDR3: TGCGCCAGCAGCCAGAGGGGGTACACAGATACGCAGTATTTT. Its translation: CASSQRGYTDTQYF.

The chain is built from TRBV27 and TRBJ2-7; tentatively, D is TRBD1 (5 bases). Trimming cost V 6 bases and J 2 bases, with 20 bases left between them. This CDR3 contains 16 residues. Germline V lookup: CDR1 MNHEY, CDR2 SMNVEV (reference sequence). The CDR3 reads CASRPDGWQGPYEQYF. The CDR3 DNA reads as TGTGCCAGCAGGCCCGACGGGTGGCAGGGCCCCTACGAGCAGTACTTC.